This T cell receptor (beta chain) was retrieved from a study of cytomegalovirus exposure and HLA in healthy donors. General study points: With DRB1 most and HLA-C fewest, TCR association rates differed between HLA loci in a later analysis.

The CDR3 totals 15 residues. CDR1 PRHDT and CDR2 FYEKMQ come from the germline V gene (reference sequence). Trimming cost V 6 bases and J 2 bases, with 16 bases left between them. This clone was detected only a few times. No antigen is known for it. Primers: 60 Vbeta forward and 13 Jbeta reverse. This table comes from immunoSEQ multiplex PCR, and its TCRdb copy is limited to in-frame clones, with some not included. The sample shows roughly 150,000 clones, more than 80% of them seen only once. The sequence was collected from a male donor in good health and CMV-seronegative. This chain connects TRBV13 to TRBJ2-5, with D possibly being TRBD1 (6 bases). The sequenced sample was PBMCs. CDR3 sequence (DNA): TGTGCCAGCAGTTCCCGCAGGGGTCTGCAAGAGACCCAGTACTTC. Translating it yields CASSSRRGLQETQYF.